This TCR beta chain was documented in a study of T cell repertoires in cytomegalovirus infection. At the level of the study: Recently identified HLA-C-restricted CMV epitopes were among the peptides used. CMV infection and matching HLA type were both indicated by public TCR beta signatures. Findings of the study overall: HLA-C-restricted CMV clonotypes gave the most frequent clonotype in two of eight donors.

This CDR3 is 15 amino acids long. With 4 bases removed from V and 0 bases from J, the gap between germline ends came to 9 bases. Germline loops: CDR1 SNHLY, CDR2 FYNNEI. Worth noting for this clonotype: The antigen is undetermined.

MiXCR, applied by TCRdb to the reads, yields one record per CDR3 protein. The profile shows about 570,000 distinct CDR3 sequences, about 40% of them singletons. This chain uses TRBV2 with TRBJ2-2, with D possibly being TRBD2 (5 bases). The TCR comes from a human donor in good health (CMV status not recorded). Some clones in this sample may be carry-over from other donors' samples. Specimen: cultured PBMCs, collected from culture after CMV antigen stimulation. This CDR3 is CASSVEGTNTGELFF. DNA of the CDR3: TGTGCCAGCAGTGTCGAGGGTACGAACACCGGGGAGCTGTTTTTT.